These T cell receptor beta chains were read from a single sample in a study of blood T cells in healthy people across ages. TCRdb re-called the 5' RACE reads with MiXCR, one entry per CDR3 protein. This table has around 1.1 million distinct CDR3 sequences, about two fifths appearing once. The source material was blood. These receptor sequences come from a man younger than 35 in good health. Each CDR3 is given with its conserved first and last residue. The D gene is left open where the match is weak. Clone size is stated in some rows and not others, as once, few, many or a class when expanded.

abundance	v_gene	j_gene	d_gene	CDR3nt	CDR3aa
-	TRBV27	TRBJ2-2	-	TGTGCCAGCAGTTTATATGGAGGGACCGGGGAGCTGTTTTTT	CASSLYGGTGELFF
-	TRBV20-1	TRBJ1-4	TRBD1	TGCAGTGCTAGAGACACGACAGGGGGGAATGAAAAACTGTTTTTT	CSARDTTGGNEKLFF
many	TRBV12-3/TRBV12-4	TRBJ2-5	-	TGTGCCAGCAGCGTAGGAAGCCAAGAGACCCAGTACTTC	CASSVGSQETQYF
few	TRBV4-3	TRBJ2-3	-	TGCGCCAGCAGCCAAGACGGGCGGGGGCGAAGGGATACGCAGTATTTT	CASSQDGRGRRDTQYF
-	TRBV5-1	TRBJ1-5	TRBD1	TGTGCCAGCAGCCCCGGGACAGGCCTTAATCAGCCCCAGCATTTT	CASSPGTGLNQPQHF
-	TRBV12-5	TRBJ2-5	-	TGTGCTAGTGCCCTCCTCGACAGAAAAGCGACCCAGTACTTC	CASALLDRKATQYF
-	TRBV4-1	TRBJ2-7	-	TGCGCCAGCAGCCAAGAAGCTGGCCAGGACTCCTACAATGAGCAGTACTTC	CASSQEAGQDSYNEQYF
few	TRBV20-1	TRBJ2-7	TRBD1	TGCAGTGCTAGAGGGTCAGGGGGTTTTTCCTACGAGCAGTACTTC	CSARGSGGFSYEQYF
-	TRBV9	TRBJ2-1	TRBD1	TGTGCCAGCACTGGAGATGACAGGGGCGCCTACAATGAGCAGTTCTTC	CASTGDDRGAYNEQFF
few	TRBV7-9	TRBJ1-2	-	TGTGCCAGCAGCTTAGAATGGGGGTTTAACTATGGCTACACCTTC	CASSLEWGFNYGYTF
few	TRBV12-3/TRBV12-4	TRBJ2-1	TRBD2	TGTGCCAGCAGTTTAGACCTAGCGGGGGCCGGGGAGCAGTTCTTC	CASSLDLAGAGEQFF
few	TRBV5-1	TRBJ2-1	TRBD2	TGCGCCAGCAAAGTCGGACTAGCGGGGGGCCTTTCCTACAATGAGCAGTTCTTC	CASKVGLAGGLSYNEQFF
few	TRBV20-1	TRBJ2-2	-	TGCAGTGCTAGAGACCGGGACACCGGGGAGCTGTTTTTT	CSARDRDTGELFF
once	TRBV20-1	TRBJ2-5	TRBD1	TGCAGTGCTAGAGGCTCCTTAACCGGGACAGTCTACAATGAGCAGTACTTC	CSARGSLTGTVYNEQYF
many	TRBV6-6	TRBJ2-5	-	TGTGCCAGCAGCATAGTCGAGACCCAGTACTTC	CASSIVETQYF
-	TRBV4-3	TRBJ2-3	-	TGCGCCAGCAGCCAAGATGGCCCTGGCCCAGATACGCAGTATTTT	CASSQDGPGPDTQYF
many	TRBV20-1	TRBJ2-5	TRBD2	TGCAGTGCTTATAGAGCGGGGGACCAAGAGACCCAGTACTTC	CSAYRAGDQETQYF
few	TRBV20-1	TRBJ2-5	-	TGCAGTGCCCCGCCAACTATGACCCAAGAGACCCAGTACTTC	CSAPPTMTQETQYF
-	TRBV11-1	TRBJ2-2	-	TGTGCCAGCAGCTTAATTCAGGGGGAGCTGTTTTTT	CASSLIQGELFF
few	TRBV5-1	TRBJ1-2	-	TGCGCCAGCAGCTTGGGGGGGACGGTTAACTATGGCTACACCTTC	CASSLGGTVNYGYTF
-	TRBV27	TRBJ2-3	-	TGTGCCAGCAGTTCTCGACTAGAGGGCACAGATACGCAGTATTTT	CASSSRLEGTDTQYF
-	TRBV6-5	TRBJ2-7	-	TGTGCCAGCAGTTACTCTGTCCGCTCCGAGCAGTACTTC	CASSYSVRSEQYF
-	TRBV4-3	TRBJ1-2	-	TGCGCCAGCAGCCTAGGGGCCCCGGGGGCTGGTGGCTACACCTTC	CASSLGAPGAGGYTF
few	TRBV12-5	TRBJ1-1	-	TGTGCTAGTGCCCACACATTGAACACTGAAGCTTTCTTT	CASAHTLNTEAFF
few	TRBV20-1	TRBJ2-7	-	TGCAGTGCTAGTAGCGGCAGGGGTCGCTACGAGCAGTACTTC	CSASSGRGRYEQYF
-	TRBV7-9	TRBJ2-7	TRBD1	TGTGCCAGCAGCCCGAGGAGTTGGGACAGGGTTACCTACGAGCAGTACTTC	CASSPRSWDRVTYEQYF
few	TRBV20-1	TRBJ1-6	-	TGCAGTGCCGGTCCCACCGATTCACCCCTCCACTTT	CSAGPTDSPLHF
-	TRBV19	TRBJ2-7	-	TGTGCCAGTAGTATAAAAAAGCGGGCCCGCTACGAGCAGTACTTC	CASSIKKRARYEQYF
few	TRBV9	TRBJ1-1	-	TGTGCCAGCAGCTCAACCAGTGGCATGAACACTGAAGCTTTCTTT	CASSSTSGMNTEAFF
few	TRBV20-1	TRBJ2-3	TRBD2	TGCAGTGCTCCCCGGACTAGCGGGGCGGCAGATACGCAGTATTTT	CSAPRTSGAADTQYF
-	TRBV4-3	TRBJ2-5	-	TGCGCCAGCAGCCAAGAAACAGAAGAGACCCAGTACTTC	CASSQETEETQYF
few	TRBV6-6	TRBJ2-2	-	TGTGCCAGCAGTTACGCGGCAACGAACACCGGGGAGCTGTTTTTT	CASSYAATNTGELFF
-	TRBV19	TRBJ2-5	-	TGTGCCAGTAGTGGAACAGGGTTAGAACCAGAGACCCAGTACTTC	CASSGTGLEPETQYF
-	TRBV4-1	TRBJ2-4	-	TGCGCCAGCAGCCATTTCCCCGTGATAGCCAAAAACATTCAGTACTTC	CASSHFPVIAKNIQYF
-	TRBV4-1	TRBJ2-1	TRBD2	TGCGCCAGCAGCAGCGGGACATACCGACTAGCGGGGGTAACTTCCTACAATGAGCAGTTCTTC	CASSSGTYRLAGVTSYNEQFF
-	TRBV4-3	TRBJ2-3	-	TGCGCCAGCAGCCAAGGCCCAGCCGGACGGGATACGCAGTATTTT	CASSQGPAGRDTQYF
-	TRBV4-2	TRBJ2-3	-	TGTGCCAGCAGCCCCTATTCCAAGGCGGTGGGGCTGGGTACAGATACGCAGTATTTT	CASSPYSKAVGLGTDTQYF
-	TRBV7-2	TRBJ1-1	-	TGTGCCAGCAGCTTAGTCTTAGATTACAGATACGCTGAAGCTTTCTTT	CASSLVLDYRYAEAFF
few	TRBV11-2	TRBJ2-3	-	TGTGCCAGCAGCGCGTCTGTCGGGAAGCTTTGGGATACGCAGTATTTT	CASSASVGKLWDTQYF
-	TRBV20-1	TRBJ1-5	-	TGCAGTTTTACCTCTGGGGGGGGCAGACAGCCCCAGCATTTT	CSFTSGGGRQPQHF
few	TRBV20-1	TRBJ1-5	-	TGCAGTGCTACGACGTCCCGGGGGAATCAGCCCCAGCATTTT	CSATTSRGNQPQHF
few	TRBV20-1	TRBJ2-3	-	TGCAGTGCTAGAGATGTAGCATTTGTGGATACGCAGTATTTT	CSARDVAFVDTQYF
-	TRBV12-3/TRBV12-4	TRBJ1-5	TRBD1	TGTGCCAGCAGTCAGGGACAGGAACGTTACCAGCCCCAGCATTTT	CASSQGQERYQPQHF
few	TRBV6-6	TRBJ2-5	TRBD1	TGTGCCAGCAGTTACTCCTACGGTAACAGGGGCCAAGAGACCCAGTACTTC	CASSYSYGNRGQETQYF
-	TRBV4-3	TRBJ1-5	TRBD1	TGCGCCAGCAGCCAAGGACAGGGTATCGAGCCCCAGCATTTT	CASSQGQGIEPQHF
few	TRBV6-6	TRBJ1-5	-	TGTGCCAGCAGTTACTCCGGGGGCGTAAATCAGCCCCAGCATTTT	CASSYSGGVNQPQHF
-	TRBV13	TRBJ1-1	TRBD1	TGTGCCAGCAGCCCCGGACAGGGGGCTTTTGACACTGAAGCTTTCTTT	CASSPGQGAFDTEAFF
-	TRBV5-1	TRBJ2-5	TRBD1	TGCGCCAGCAGTCCCGACAGGGGGTCGATGGAGACCCAGTACTTC	CASSPDRGSMETQYF
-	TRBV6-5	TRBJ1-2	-	TGTGCCAGCAGTCCATATGGCTACACCTTC	CASSPYGYTF
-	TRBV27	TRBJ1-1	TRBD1	TGTGCCAGCAGTTTATTACCGACAGGGGCTACGAACACTGAAGCTTTCTTT	CASSLLPTGATNTEAFF
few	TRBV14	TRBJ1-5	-	TGTGCCAGCAGCCAAGAAGGCAGGGGCCTTGATAGCAATCAGCCCCAGCATTTT	CASSQEGRGLDSNQPQHF
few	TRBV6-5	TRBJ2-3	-	TGTGCCAGCAGTCGATTCGATACGCAGTATTTT	CASSRFDTQYF
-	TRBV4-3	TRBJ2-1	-	TGCGCCAGCAGCCAAGATGTGGACGGTGAGCAGTTCTTC	CASSQDVDGEQFF
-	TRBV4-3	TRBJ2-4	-	TGCGCCAGCAGCCGAACGTACACCGAAGCCAAAAACATTCAGTACTTC	CASSRTYTEAKNIQYF
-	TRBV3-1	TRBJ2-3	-	TGTGCCAGCAGCCAATTTCTAGCGAGCACAGATACGCAGTATTTT	CASSQFLASTDTQYF
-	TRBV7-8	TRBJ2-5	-	TGTGCCAGCAGCCCTCACGGCGGGGAACAAGAGACCCAGTACTTC	CASSPHGGEQETQYF
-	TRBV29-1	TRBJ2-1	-	TGCAGCGTTCACGCAGGGATCCAAGAGACCCAGTTCTTC	CSVHAGIQETQFF
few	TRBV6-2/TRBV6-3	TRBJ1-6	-	TGTGCCAGCAGTTACGGGAAGAGAACAGTAACACCCCTCCACTTT	CASSYGKRTVTPLHF